This T cell receptor beta chain was recorded in a study of blood T cell repertoires in COVID-19. On the study more broadly: Sample material is recorded as cDNA or gDNA derived from T cells, B-cell-depleted T cells, or PBMCs.

The method was immunoSEQ multiplex PCR; TCRdb's version includes in-frame clones alone and lacks a portion of them. The sample holds 20,000 to 30,000 clones, around 88% seen once. This clone has just a few counts. Looked up from germline, CDR1 is SGDLS and CDR2 is YYNGEE. J lost 5 bases, V lost 4 bases, and 6 bases had no gene match. The CDR3 is made up of 15 amino acids. The chain couples TRBV9 to TRBJ2-7; TRBD2 aligns across 13 bases. The sequenced material came from peripheral blood. This receptor was identified in a man between 65 and 85 years old with acute or convalescent COVID-19. The CDR3 bases are TGTGCCAGCAGCCCCGGACTAGCGGGAGTCAACGAGCAGTACTTC. Translated: CASSPGLAGVNEQYF. Together with reference TRBV9 and TRBJ2-7, the CDR3 gives the full variable domain: DSGVTQTPKHLITATGQRVTLRCSPRSGDLSVYWYQQSLDQGLQFLIQYYNGEERAKGNILERFSAQQFPDLHSELNLSSLELGDSALYFCASSPGLAGVNEQYFGPGTRLTVT.